This T cell receptor (beta chain) was identified during a study of blood T cells in healthy people across ages. Through a sample-barcoded 5' primer and a J-beta primer mix, a second PCR was run for 7 to 11 cycles. TCRdb re-called the 5' RACE reads through MiXCR, storing one row per CDR3 protein. The sample lists roughly 900,000 distinct CDR3 sequences; under 30% were seen once. V lost 2 bases and J 4 bases, leaving 9 bases between the germline ends. CDR1 and CDR2 (germline): SGHRS, YFSETQ. The CDR3 totals 13 residues. This clonotype was seen many times. The sample comprised blood. The clonotype was recovered from a woman aged 80 or older in good health. The rearrangement uses TRBV5-1 and TRBJ1-2; weak D call: TRBD1 (6 bases). In DNA form, the CDR3 reads TGCGCCAGCAGCTTTAAAGGGGGCTATGGCTACACCTTC. Residues: CASSFKGGYGYTF.